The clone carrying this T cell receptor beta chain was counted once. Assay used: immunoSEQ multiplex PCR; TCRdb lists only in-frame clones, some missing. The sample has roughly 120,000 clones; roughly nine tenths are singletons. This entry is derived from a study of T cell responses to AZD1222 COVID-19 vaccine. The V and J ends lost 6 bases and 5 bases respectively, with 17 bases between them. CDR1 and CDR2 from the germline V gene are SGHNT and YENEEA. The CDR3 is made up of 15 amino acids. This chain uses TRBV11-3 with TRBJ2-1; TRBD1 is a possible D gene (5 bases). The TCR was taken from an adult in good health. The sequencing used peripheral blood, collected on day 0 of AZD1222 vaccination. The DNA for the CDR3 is TGTGCCAGCAGTCAGACAGTTTTGAGGAACAATGAGCAGTTCTTC. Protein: CASSQTVLRNNEQFF.